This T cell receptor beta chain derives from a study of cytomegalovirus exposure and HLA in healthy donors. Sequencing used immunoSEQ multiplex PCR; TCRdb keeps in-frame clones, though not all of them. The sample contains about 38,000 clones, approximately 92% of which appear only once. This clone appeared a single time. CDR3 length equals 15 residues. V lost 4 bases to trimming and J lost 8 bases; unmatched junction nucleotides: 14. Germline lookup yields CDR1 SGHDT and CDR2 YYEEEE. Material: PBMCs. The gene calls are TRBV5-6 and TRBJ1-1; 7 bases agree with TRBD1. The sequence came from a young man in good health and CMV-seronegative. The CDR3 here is CASSPYGTALWEAFF. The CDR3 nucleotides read TGTGCCAGCAGCCCTTATGGGACAGCCCTCTGGGAAGCTTTCTTT. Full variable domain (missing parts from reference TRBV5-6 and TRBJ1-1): DAGVTQSPTHLIKTRGQQVTLRCSPKSGHDTVSWYQQALGQGPQFIFQYYEEEERQRGNFPDRFSGHQFPNYSSELNVNALLLGDSALYLCASSPYGTALWEAFFGQGTRLTVV.